This T cell receptor (beta chain) was captured in a study of OX40 agonist ivuxolimab in advanced cancers. Study overall: Patients achieving partial responses numbered three: one hepatocellular carcinoma case and two cutaneous melanoma cases. The study, taken as a whole, reports: In CD8+ T cells, expanded clones were on average more numerous than in CD4+.

Concerning this clone: As yet, its antigen is unknown.

CDR3 length: 15 residues. Losses at the gene ends were 6 bases for V and 2 bases for J; bases not matched to a gene: 9. The germline gives CDR1 ENHRY, CDR2 SYGVKD. The data were produced by immunoSEQ multiplex PCR, yet TCRdb's version contains in-frame clones alone and is incomplete. The sample records 40,000 to 45,000 clones, roughly 86% being singletons. The sequence came from an adult with an advanced solid tumor such as melanoma, head and neck, liver or kidney cancer. J is TRBJ2-5 and V is TRBV10-3; TRBD1 matches 7 bases. Here the sequenced sample was CD4+ or CD8+ T cells sorted from blood, taken in a trial of the OX40 agonist ivuxolimab. The CDR3 bases are TGTGCCATCAGCTCCGGGACAGCCCAACAAGAGACCCAGTACTTC. Its protein is CAISSGTAQQETQYF.